This T cell receptor beta chain was recorded in a study of cytomegalovirus exposure and HLA in healthy donors. The study, taken as a whole, reports: It has been reported that TCR beta sequences accurately predicted the HLA-A and HLA-B alleles of most subjects. A later analysis linked a missense variant in DCLRE1C to the trimming of TCR beta V and J genes. Relative to the approximately 660-donor mean, N-insertions were reportedly fewer in an Asian-associated ancestry cluster in a later analysis. An analysis was carried out at a later point. It showed that HLA-associated TCR beta chains were more clonally expanded than equally common non-associated chains.

60 Vbeta and 13 Jbeta primers were used in PCR. Here immunoSEQ multiplex PCR was the method, and the copy in TCRdb shows in-frame clones only, minus some. The sample lists 150,000 to 200,000 clones; about 80% were seen once. As concerns this clone: Its antigen is currently unknown.

Germline values: CDR1 PRHDT, CDR2 FYEKMQ (reference sequence). The ends lost 5 bases at V and 9 bases at J; junction bases unmatched: 9. The CDR3 is 14 residues long. This clonotype was sampled from a woman younger than 45 in good health and CMV-seropositive. Sequencing input: PBMCs. The genes are TRBV13 and TRBJ2-1, with 8 nucleotides matching TRBD2. The DNA of the CDR3 is TGTGCCAGCAGCCTCAGCGGGAGTGAACGTGAGCAGTTCTTC. Amino acid sequence: CASSLSGSEREQFF.